These 7 T cell receptor beta chains came from one sample sequenced in a study of blood T cell repertoires in COVID-19. TCRdb's table, derived via immunoSEQ multiplex PCR, lists solely in-frame clones and lacks some. There are about 220,000 clones in the sample; roughly 84% occur only once, and approximately 2.6% lies in the top ten. Sequences were obtained from peripheral blood. These receptors were obtained from a man aged 50 or older who had recovered from COVID-19.

The chain employs TRBV3-1 (or the pseudogene TRBV3-2) and TRBJ2-7; D ambiguous. There are 13 residues in the CDR3. Germline V CDR1 and CDR2: LGHDT, YNNKEL (reference sequence). Trimming left V 5 bases short and J 6 bases short, with 14 bases between. CDR3: CASSDRQSGEQYF. The CDR3 coding sequence is TGTGCCAGCAGCGACCGCCAATCAGGCGAGCAGTACTTC.

J is TRBJ2-7 and V is TRBV23-1; a weak D match, TRBD2 (6 bases). TRBV23-1 falls under the ORF class, with uncertain function. The V and J ends lost 0 bases and 0 bases respectively, with 9 bases between them. The CDR3 length is 15 residues. CDR3 loop: CASSQSCGDSYEQYF. Here the CDR3 DNA reads TGCGCCAGCAGTCAATCTTGCGGGGACTCCTACGAGCAGTACTTC.

This clone was found a few times. This rearrangement joins TRBV5-1 to TRBJ2-7; 7 bases are shared with TRBD2. The J segment lost 3 bases and the V segment lost 7 bases, leaving 7 bases of the junction unmatched. The CDR3 totals 13 residues. Germline CDR1 reads SGHRS; CDR2 reads YFSETQ. In nucleotides, the CDR3 is TGCGCCAGCCAGAGCGGGAACGACTACGAGCAGTACTTC. Translating it yields CASQSGNDYEQYF. Full variable domain (missing parts from reference TRBV5-1 and TRBJ2-7): KAGVTQTPRYLIKTRGQQVTLSCSPISGHRSVSWYQQTPGQGLQFLFEYFSETQRNKGNFPGRFSGRQFSNSRSEMNVSTLELGDSALYLCASQSGNDYEQYFGPGTRLTVT.

The chain employs TRBV7-9 and TRBJ1-5; TRBD1 aligns across 8 bases. This CDR3 is 16 amino acids long. J lost 2 bases, V lost 5 bases, and 8 bases had no gene match. Germline CDR1 SEHNR, CDR2 FQNEAQ (reference sequence). CDR3 nucleotides: TGTGCCAGCAGCCCGCAGGGGGCGCGAGGCAATCAGCCCCAGCATTTT. Residues: CASSPQGARGNQPQHF.

The J gene is TRBJ2-7, the V gene TRBV7-8; TRBD1 is a possible D gene (5 bases). V was cut by 4 bases and J by 2 bases, with 12 bases left in between. This CDR3 has 14 residues. Germline values: CDR1 SGHVS, CDR2 FQNEAQ. CDR3 sequence: CASSSSTAAYEQYF. The CDR3 bases are TGTGCCAGCAGCTCTTCGACAGCTGCCTACGAGCAGTACTTC.

The chain uses TRBV3-1 (or the pseudogene TRBV3-2) and TRBJ2-7, with 9 bases matching TRBD1. The J segment lost 5 bases and the V segment lost 4 bases, leaving 9 bases of the junction unmatched. Germline assignment: CDR1 LGHDT and CDR2 YNNKEL (reference sequence). This CDR3 has 15 amino acids. The CDR3 DNA sequence: TGTGCCAGCAGCCTCCTGGGACAGGGATGGGACGAGCAGTACTTC. It yields the protein CASSLLGQGWDEQYF.

The J gene is TRBJ2-3, the V gene TRBV11-2, with D unresolved. The CDR3 contains 14 residues. V was trimmed by 7 bases and J by 1 base, leaving 12 bases between them. Germline values: CDR1 SGHAT, CDR2 FQNNGV. The CDR3 sequence is CASTETYRTDTQYF. The CDR3 DNA reads TGTGCCAGCACTGAGACATATCGCACAGATACGCAGTATTTT.